Following are 5 T cell receptor beta chains from one sample sequenced in a study of a mutant IDH1 vaccine in newly diagnosed glioma. Their antigen targets remain unknown. Time point here: week 5, during vaccination. Doses consisted of 300 ug of mutant IDH1 20-mer peptide each, paired with topical imiquimod. The assay was immunoSEQ multiplex PCR, and TCRdb's table has in-frame clones only and misses some. Here the sample spans approximately 38,000 clones, 70% to 90% being singletons. Sequences were derived from PBMCs, sampled from a glioma patient whose treatment included an IDH1 peptide vaccine. Receptors originate from a man between 40 and 49 years old with glioma.

Here the CDR3 reads CATSETSDLYNEQFF. CDR3 nucleotide sequence: TGTGCCACCAGCGAGACCAGCGACTTATACAATGAGCAGTTCTTC. V gene TRBV15 combines with J gene TRBJ2-1; D remains ambiguous. Trimming cost V 5 bases and J 4 bases, with 15 bases left between them. Germline V CDR1 and CDR2: LNHNV, YYDKDF (reference sequence). This CDR3 spans 15 amino acids.

The V and J genes are TRBV19 and TRBJ2-1; TRBD2 aligns across 14 bases. J lost 15 bases, V lost 4 bases, and 5 bases had no gene match. This CDR3 is built from 13 residues. Germline V gene sequence: CDR1 LNHDA, CDR2 SQIVND (reference sequence). The CDR3 DNA is TGTGCCAGTAGTACGGGACTAGCGGGAGATCTGTTCTTC. This encodes CASSTGLAGDLFF.

This clone showed up just once. This chain links TRBV10-3 with TRBJ2-1; D uncertain. The ends were cut back, 3 bases at V and 5 bases at J, with 11 bases in the middle. CDR1 is ENHRY, CDR2 SYGVKD, per germline. This CDR3 comprises 14 residues. For the CDR3, the DNA is TGTGCCATCAGTGATTCCAAGAGTAACAATGAGCAGTTCTTC. It encodes CAISDSKSNNEQFF.

V usage is TRBV6-5 and J usage is TRBJ2-3; D gene uncertain. The germline V and J ends were trimmed by 4 bases and 2 bases, with 10 bases remaining between them. The CDR3 contains 14 residues. Looked up from germline, CDR1 is MNHEY and CDR2 is SVGAGI. The CDR3 is CASSWTRDTDTQYF. The CDR3 nucleotides read TGTGCCAGCAGTTGGACGAGAGACACAGATACGCAGTATTTT.

This chain connects TRBV7-9 to TRBJ2-5; the D is unclear. CDR3 length: 13 amino acids. Germline CDR1 SEHNR, CDR2 FQNEAQ (reference sequence). The V and J ends lost 5 bases and 4 bases respectively, with 11 bases between them. CDR3 bases: TGTGCCAGCAGCCCGACTCGGCTAGAGACCCAGTACTTC. Translating gives CASSPTRLETQYF.